The 25 T cell receptor beta chains below all came from one sample that was sequenced in a study of blood T cell repertoires in COVID-19. Data came from immunoSEQ multiplex PCR; TCRdb stores just in-frame clones and leaves some out. The sample holds some 70,000 clones, just under 90% seen once. Sequencing used peripheral blood. The receptor set was obtained from a woman of 80 years or more with active COVID-19.

This clone was picked up one time. V is TRBV3-1 (or the pseudogene TRBV3-2) and J is TRBJ2-7, with 7 bases fitting TRBD1. V lost 4 bases to trimming and J lost 6 bases; unmatched junction nucleotides: 6. CDR1 is LGHDT, CDR2 YNNKEL, per germline (reference sequence). The CDR3 totals 13 residues. The CDR3 sequence is CASSPRQGSEQYF. CDR3 DNA: TGTGCCAGCAGCCCCAGACAGGGTTCCGAGCAGTACTTC.

The V and J genes are TRBV5-1 and TRBJ2-7, with 10 bases that match TRBD1. Looked up from germline, CDR1 is SGHRS and CDR2 is YFSETQ. V was clipped by 3 bases and J by 4 bases; unmatched bases: 4. The CDR3 consists of 14 residues. The CDR3 region has the DNA TGCGCCAGCAGCTCCGGGACAGGGGCGTACGAGCAGTACTTC. This encodes CASSSGTGAYEQYF.

This clone was detected only once. V gene TRBV30 combines with J gene TRBJ2-2, with TRBD2 matching 7 bases. This CDR3 is 15 amino acids long. The J segment lost 6 bases and the V segment lost 4 bases, leaving 11 bases of the junction unmatched. CDR1 is GTSNPN and CDR2 is SVGIG in the germline V gene (reference sequence). CDR3 amino acids: CAWTHGGRVAGELFF. CDR3 nucleotides: TGTGCCTGGACCCATGGGGGGAGGGTGGCCGGGGAGCTGTTTTTT. The full variable domain, in which reference TRBV30 and TRBJ2-2 provide the parts outside the CDR3, is SQTIHQWPATLVQPVGSPLSLECTVEGTSNPNLYWYRQAAGRGLQLLFYSVGIGQISSEVPQNLSASRPQDRQFILSSKKLLLSDSGFYLCAWTHGGRVAGELFFGEGSRLTVL.

By sample share, this clone is large. The chain has TRBV28 and TRBJ2-2; D is unresolved. Germline CDR1 is MDHEN and CDR2 is SYDVKM. The CDR3 is 15 amino acids. Deletions cut 5 bases from V and 2 bases from J, with 12 bases between. CDR3 protein: CASSPVDTNTGELFF. DNA for the CDR3: TGTGCCAGCAGTCCCGTCGACACCAACACCGGGGAGCTGTTTTTT.

The chain combines TRBV7-8 with TRBJ2-5; tentative D call: TRBD2 (5 bases). V dropped 2 bases and J dropped 4 bases, with 17 bases sitting between them. The germline V gene has CDR1 SGHVS and CDR2 FQNEAQ. The CDR3 runs to 16 residues. The CDR3 DNA reads as TGTGCCAGCAGCTTACTCTCGGGGAGCGCCCCAGAGACCCAGTACTTC. Translated: CASSLLSGSAPETQYF.

The chain is built from TRBV5-4 and TRBJ1-5, with 8 bases identical to TRBD1. Germline CDR1 SGHNT, CDR2 YYREEE (reference sequence). The CDR3 has 15 amino acids. With 0 bases clipped from V and 3 bases from J, the junction kept 2 bases outside the gene matches. The CDR3 region has the DNA TGTGCCAGCAGCTTGGGGACAGGGAACAATCAGCCCCAGCATTTT. It translates to CASSLGTGNNQPQHF.

This clone has just a few counts. This chain uses TRBV19 with TRBJ1-1, with 11 bases fitting TRBD1. J gave up 4 bases and V 8 bases, and 3 bases lay outside the gene matches. The germline gives CDR1 LNHDA, CDR2 SQIVND (reference sequence). The length of the CDR3 is 13 residues. CDR3 DNA sequence: TGTGCCAGTGGACAGGGGGCATTCACTGAAGCTTTCTTT. Translated: CASGQGAFTEAFF. Based on the CDR3 plus reference TRBV19 and TRBJ1-1, the full variable domain is DGGITQSPKYLFRKEGQNVTLSCEQNLNHDAMYWYRQDPGQGLRLIYYSQIVNDFQKGDIAEGYSVSREKKESFPLTVTSAQKNPTAFYLCASGQGAFTEAFFGQGTRLTVV.

The chain carries TRBV18 and TRBJ1-1; 7 bases map to TRBD1. The length of the CDR3 is 14 residues. The germline V gene has CDR1 KGHSH and CDR2 LQKENI. Trimming removed 0 bases from V and 5 bases from J; junction bases left unmatched: 3. In DNA form, the CDR3 reads TGTGCCAGCTCACCACCTACAGGGGTTACTGAAGCTTTCTTT. Translated: CASSPPTGVTEAFF. Based on the CDR3 plus reference TRBV18 and TRBJ1-1, the full variable domain is NAGVMQNPRHLVRRRGQEARLRCSPMKGHSHVYWYRQLPEEGLKFMVYLQKENIIDESGMPKERFSAEFPKEGPSILRIQQVVRGDSAAYFCASSPPTGVTEAFFGQGTRLTVV.

The genes are TRBV20-1 and TRBJ2-5, with D hard to call. The CDR3 is made up of 14 amino acids. V shed 6 bases and J shed 5 bases, with 19 bases lying between them. Germline V gene data show CDR1 as DFQATT and CDR2 as SNEGSKA (reference sequence). CDR3 sequence: CSASVPSKRETQYF. In DNA form, the CDR3 reads TGCAGTGCCAGTGTCCCCAGCAAGAGGGAGACCCAGTACTTC.

The chain carries TRBV29-1 and TRBJ2-5; 9 bases fit TRBD2. CDR1 and CDR2 from the germline V gene are SQVTM and ANQGSEA. V trimming: 5 bases; J trimming: 7 bases; junction bases outside the gene matches: 11. The CDR3 contains 14 residues. CDR3 amino acids: CSVRGREGPGTQYF. The CDR3 nucleotides are TGCAGCGTTAGGGGGCGGGAGGGCCCGGGGACCCAGTACTTC.

The chain links TRBV27 to TRBJ2-3, with 15 bases that match TRBD2. From germline, CDR1 is MNHEY and CDR2 SMNVEV (reference sequence). Germline trimming cut 6 bases from V and 2 bases from J; bases unmatched to any gene: 12. The CDR3 extends over 19 amino acids. CDR3: CASSRRTSGRAFSTDTQYF. CDR3 coding DNA: TGTGCCAGCAGCCGGAGGACTAGCGGGAGGGCCTTCTCCACAGATACGCAGTATTTT.

A remark on this clone: The junction shows a germline mismatch at one end, possibly a read error. The V and J genes are TRBV18 and TRBJ2-7, with 9 bases fitting TRBD2. Per germline, CDR1 KGHSH and CDR2 LQKENI. The CDR3 is 15 amino acids. The CDR3 region has the DNA TGTGCCAGCTCACCCTCGGGGGATAGCGGGAGTCTGGAGTTCTTC. Protein product: CASSPSGDSGSLEFF.

The chain recombines TRBV15 with TRBJ1-2, with 9 bases aligning to TRBD1. The ends lost 3 bases at V and 0 bases at J; junction bases unmatched: 8. This CDR3 comprises 17 residues. CDR1 is LNHNV, CDR2 YYDKDF, per germline (reference sequence). As DNA, the CDR3 is TGTGCCACCAGCAGCCCGGGACAGGGCCCACCTAACTATGGCTACACCTTC. Amino acids: CATSSPGQGPPNYGYTF.

The chain joins TRBV2 to TRBJ2-7, with a possible D match to TRBD2 (5 bases). Deletions cut 0 bases from V and 0 bases from J, with 12 bases between. CDR3 length equals 16 residues. CDR1 and CDR2 from the germline V gene are SNHLY and FYNNEI. CDR3 sequence (DNA): TGTGCCAGCAGTGAAGCGCTTCGACGGGACTCCTACGAGCAGTACTTC. Protein product: CASSEALRRDSYEQYF.

The chain links TRBV28 to TRBJ2-1; 7 positions match TRBD1. The germline CDR1 and CDR2 sequences are MDHEN and SYDVKM. This CDR3 region has 13 residues. V lost 5 bases and J lost 8; bases outside the gene matches: 6. The CDR3 is CASSPTGFDEQFF. As DNA, the CDR3 is TGTGCCAGCAGTCCGACAGGGTTCGATGAGCAGTTCTTC.

This rearrangement joins TRBV4-2 to TRBJ2-7; 10 bases map to TRBD1. This CDR3 is 16 amino acids long. From germline, CDR1 is LGHNA and CDR2 YNFKEQ. The ends lost 3 bases at V and 7 bases at J; junction bases unmatched: 12. The chain's CDR3 is CASSQPGQGRTGEQYF. The CDR3 DNA is TGTGCCAGCAGCCAGCCGGGACAGGGGCGTACTGGTGAGCAGTACTTC.

This rearrangement joins TRBV5-1 to TRBJ2-1; 8 nucleotides align to TRBD2. CDR3 length: 15 amino acids. J was trimmed by 3 bases and V by 6 bases; bases with no gene match: 8. Germline loops: CDR1 SGHRS, CDR2 YFSETQ. The CDR3: CASTRGLDFYNEQFF. The CDR3 bases are TGCGCCAGCACACGGGGACTAGACTTCTACAATGAGCAGTTCTTC.

This chain connects TRBV11-3 to TRBJ2-2; 7 bases map to TRBD2. V lost 2 bases, J lost 5 bases, and 8 bases stayed unmatched. CDR1 is SGHNT, CDR2 YENEEA, per germline. This CDR3 has 16 amino acids. The CDR3 sequence: CASSLMGGRRTGELFF. The CDR3 bases are TGTGCCAGCAGCTTAATGGGCGGGAGACGAACCGGGGAGCTGTTTTTT.

The chain uses TRBV2 and TRBJ1-2; 11 bases align to TRBD1. Germline V gives CDR1 SNHLY, CDR2 FYNNEI. V trimming: 7 bases; J trimming: 5 bases; junction bases outside the gene matches: 6. There are 14 residues in the CDR3. In DNA, the CDR3 is TGTGCCAGCACGCGGACAGGGGGCCAATATGGCTACACCTTC. This gives the protein CASTRTGGQYGYTF.

The J gene is TRBJ1-6, the V gene TRBV27; perhaps TRBD1 as D (6 bases). V was clipped by 6 bases and J by 2 bases, with 14 bases between them. This CDR3 has 16 amino acids. Germline CDR1 and CDR2: MNHEY and SMNVEV (reference sequence). In DNA form, the CDR3 reads TGTGCCAGCAGGGCAGGGGCGGTGACCTATAATTCACCCCTCCACTTT. Translating it yields CASRAGAVTYNSPLHF.

The sample holds one count of this clone. The J gene is TRBJ2-5, the V gene TRBV5-1, with TRBD2 identical over 13 bases. The CDR3 runs to 16 residues. The germline CDR1 and CDR2 sequences are SGHRS and YFSETQ. V lost 2 bases, J lost 5 bases, and 6 bases stayed unmatched. The CDR3 DNA sequence: TGCGCCAGCAGCTTCACTAGCGGGAGGGCCGGGGAGACCCAGTACTTC. It yields the protein CASSFTSGRAGETQYF.

The chain recombines TRBV6-5 with TRBJ2-2, with 7 bases identical to TRBD2. Germline-derived CDR1 and CDR2 are MNHEY and SVGAGI. The CDR3 is 13 residues long. CDR3 sequence (DNA): TGTGCGGCACAGCGGGGGAACACCGGGGAGCTGTTTTTT. Amino acid sequence: CAAQRGNTGELFF.

This chain links TRBV11-1 with TRBJ2-7; D perhaps matches TRBD2 (5 bases). In germline, CDR1 is SGHAT, CDR2 FQDESV (reference sequence). The CDR3 is 14 amino acids. V was trimmed by 4 bases and J by 7 bases, leaving 17 bases between them. The CDR3 nucleotides read TGTGCCAGCAGCTCGGCGCCTAGATCGGGGGAGCAGTACTTC. It is translated as CASSSAPRSGEQYF.

This chain links TRBV7-3 with TRBJ2-2; possibly TRBD2 for D (5 bases). V was trimmed by 0 bases and J by 6 bases, leaving 11 bases between them. CDR3 length equals 15 residues. From germline, CDR1 is SGHTA and CDR2 FQGTGA. CDR3 in DNA: TGTGCCAGCAGCTTAACTCCTAGCCTCGCCGGGGAGCTGTTTTTT. This encodes CASSLTPSLAGELFF.

The rearrangement links TRBV5-1 to TRBJ2-2, with 8 bases aligning to TRBD1. V shed 4 bases, J shed 1 base, and the junction held 3 bases outside the gene matches. CDR1 and CDR2 from the germline V gene are SGHRS and YFSETQ. CDR3 length equals 15 residues. As DNA, the CDR3 is TGCGCCAGCAGCGCCACAGGGGGGAACACCGGGGAGCTGTTTTTT. This encodes CASSATGGNTGELFF.